Presented here are 14 T cell receptor beta chains from one specimen sequenced in a study of blood T cell repertoires in COVID-19. Some clones are missing from TCRdb's copy, which holds only in-frame ones; the method was immunoSEQ multiplex PCR. The data hold under 250,000 clones, with approximately 85% observed a single time. Sequences were obtained from peripheral blood. These receptors were obtained from a woman older than 75 with COVID-19, enrolled during active disease.

The chain couples TRBV7-2 to TRBJ1-2; TRBD1 might be the D (5 bases). This CDR3 is 15 amino acids long. Trimming stripped 1 base from V and 8 bases from J, with 17 bases between. Germline V gene lookup returns CDR1 SGHTA and CDR2 FQGNSA. CDR3 nucleotides: TGTGCCAGCAGCTTAGATCAAAGCAGGGTGATAGGCTACACCTTC. Amino acid sequence: CASSLDQSRVIGYTF.

This chain connects TRBV10-3 to TRBJ1-2; D is possibly TRBD1 (6 bases). The V and J ends lost 0 bases and 5 bases respectively, with 10 bases between them. Germline-derived CDR1 and CDR2 are ENHRY and SYGVKD. The CDR3 is 14 residues long. CDR3 in amino acids: CAISESTGPYGYTF. DNA of the CDR3: TGTGCCATCAGTGAGTCGACAGGCCCATATGGCTACACCTTC.

The chain is built from TRBV7-2 and TRBJ2-3; D gene ambiguous. Between the trimmed V and J ends, which lost 6 bases and 2 bases, there was a span of 12 bases. This CDR3 comprises 14 residues. Germline V gene lookup returns CDR1 SGHTA and CDR2 FQGNSA. CDR3 bases: TGTGCCAGCAGTCCCGGGTCCCACACAGATACGCAGTATTTT. Translating it yields CASSPGSHTDTQYF.

In regard to this clone: Other DNA variants within this sample encode the same CDR3. V and J are TRBV28 and TRBJ2-1; 14 bases fit TRBD2. This CDR3 is 15 amino acids long. Germline-derived CDR1 and CDR2 are MDHEN and SYDVKM. V was pared by 3 bases and J by 7 bases, with 2 bases of the junction left unmatched. DNA of the CDR3: TGTGCCAGCAGTTTGACTAGCGGGGGGGTGAATGAGCAGTTCTTC. Its translation is CASSLTSGGVNEQFF.

This chain joins TRBV7-2 and TRBJ1-1; a weak D match, TRBD1 (5 bases). The CDR3 is made up of 14 amino acids. V was cut by 7 bases and J by 1 base, with 13 bases left in between. Germline CDR1 is SGHTA and CDR2 is FQGNSA. The chain's CDR3 is CASNGGGSNTEAFF. The DNA of the CDR3 is TGTGCCAGCAACGGGGGAGGCTCGAACACTGAAGCTTTCTTT. Full variable domain (remainder filled in from reference TRBV7-2 and TRBJ1-1): GAGVSQSPSNKVTEKGKDVELRCDPISGHTALYWYRQSLGQGLEFLIYFQGNSAPDKSGLPSDRFSAERTGGSVSTLTIQRTQQEDSAVYLCASNGGGSNTEAFFGQGTRLTVV.

The chain has TRBV7-3 and TRBJ2-7, with unresolved D. The CDR3 runs 13 residues. CDR1 and CDR2 from the germline V gene are SGHTA and FQGTGA. V was shortened by 5 bases and J by 1 base, with 9 bases between the two germline ends. Written as DNA, the CDR3 is TGTGCCAGCAGCCCGTCACATTCCTACGAGCAGTACTTC. Translating gives CASSPSHSYEQYF.

This chain connects TRBV6-2 or TRBV6-3 to TRBJ1-2, with D unclear. Per the germline V gene, CDR1 is MNHEY and CDR2 is SVGEGT. This CDR3 contains 14 residues. V shed 2 bases and J shed 4 bases, with 11 bases lying between them. The CDR3 loop is CASSYLPAGYGYTF. The CDR3 region has the DNA TGTGCCAGCAGTTACCTTCCAGCGGGCTATGGCTACACCTTC.

This chain uses TRBV5-1 with TRBJ2-3; 7 nucleotides align to TRBD1. The CDR3 covers 16 residues. After removal of 0 bases from V and 2 bases from J, the junction contained 6 bases not matched to a gene. CDR1 and CDR2 (germline): SGHRS, YFSETQ. The CDR3, as DNA: TGCGCCAGCAGCTTGGGTAGGGGGCGAGACACAGATACGCAGTATTTT. This gives the protein CASSLGRGRDTDTQYF.

The chain joins TRBV27 to TRBJ1-4; TRBD1 agrees at 10 bases. CDR3 length equals 17 residues. V lost 7 bases and J lost 6; bases outside the gene matches: 14. From germline, CDR1 is MNHEY and CDR2 SMNVEV (reference sequence). This chain's CDR3 is CASKPTLLTGGYEKLFF. The CDR3 region has the DNA TGTGCCAGCAAACCTACCCTCCTGACAGGGGGCTATGAAAAACTGTTTTTT.

The V call is TRBV5-8, the J call TRBJ1-1; D is unresolved. CDR3 length: 15 residues. Germline assignment: CDR1 SGHTS and CDR2 YDEGEE. Deletions cut 1 base from V and 0 bases from J, with 10 bases between. CDR3 DNA: TGTGCCAGCAGCTTGAGTCAAAAGCTGAACACTGAAGCTTTCTTT. Its translation: CASSLSQKLNTEAFF.

The V and J genes are TRBV7-3 and TRBJ2-3, with a tentative D call TRBD2 (6 bases). V was cut by 3 bases and J by 4 bases, with 11 bases left in between. This CDR3 comprises 14 residues. Germline V gives CDR1 SGHTA, CDR2 FQGTGA. The CDR3 DNA follows: TGTGCCAGCAGCTTTAGTGGGGGGTCAGATACGCAGTATTTT. It specifies CASSFSGGSDTQYF.

The gene calls are TRBV29-1 and TRBJ2-3; 9 bases are shared with TRBD1. Germline CDR1 SQVTM, CDR2 ANQGSEA. CDR3 length: 13 amino acids. V shed 6 bases and J 5 bases; nucleotides not matched to a gene: 6. CDR3 in amino acids: CSVDGQGLDTQYF. DNA of the CDR3: TGCAGCGTGGACGGACAGGGGTTAGATACGCAGTATTTT.

The rearrangement joins TRBV9 to TRBJ1-1; D unclear. The germline gives CDR1 SGDLS, CDR2 YYNGEE. V dropped 0 bases and J dropped 4 bases, with 10 bases sitting between them. This CDR3 has 14 amino acids. The chain's CDR3 is CASSVEPGSTEAFF. CDR3 nucleotide sequence: TGTGCCAGCAGCGTAGAACCGGGGAGCACTGAAGCTTTCTTT.

This clone has only a few counts. The chain has TRBV6-5 and TRBJ1-4; 11 bases map to TRBD1. CDR1 MNHEY and CDR2 SVGAGI come from the germline V gene. The CDR3 covers 15 residues. After removal of 6 bases from V and 5 bases from J, the junction contained 5 bases not matched to a gene. CDR3 in amino acids: CASSRGTGGNEKLFF. The CDR3 DNA reads as TGTGCCAGCAGCCGCGGGACAGGGGGAAATGAAAAACTGTTTTTT.